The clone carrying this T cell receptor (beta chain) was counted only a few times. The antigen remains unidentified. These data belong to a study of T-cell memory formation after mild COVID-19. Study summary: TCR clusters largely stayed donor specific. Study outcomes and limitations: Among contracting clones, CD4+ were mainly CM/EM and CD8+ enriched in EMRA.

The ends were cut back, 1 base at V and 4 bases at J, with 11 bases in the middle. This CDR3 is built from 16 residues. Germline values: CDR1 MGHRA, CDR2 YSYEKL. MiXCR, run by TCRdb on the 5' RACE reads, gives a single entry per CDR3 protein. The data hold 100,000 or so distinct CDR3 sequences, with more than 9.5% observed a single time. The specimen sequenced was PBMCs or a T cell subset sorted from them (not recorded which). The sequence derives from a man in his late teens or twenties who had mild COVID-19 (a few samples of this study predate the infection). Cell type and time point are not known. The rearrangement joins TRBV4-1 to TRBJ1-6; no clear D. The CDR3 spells CASSQAPGGYNSPLHF. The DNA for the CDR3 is TGCGCCAGCAGCCAAGCGCCAGGAGGTTATAATTCACCCCTCCACTTT.